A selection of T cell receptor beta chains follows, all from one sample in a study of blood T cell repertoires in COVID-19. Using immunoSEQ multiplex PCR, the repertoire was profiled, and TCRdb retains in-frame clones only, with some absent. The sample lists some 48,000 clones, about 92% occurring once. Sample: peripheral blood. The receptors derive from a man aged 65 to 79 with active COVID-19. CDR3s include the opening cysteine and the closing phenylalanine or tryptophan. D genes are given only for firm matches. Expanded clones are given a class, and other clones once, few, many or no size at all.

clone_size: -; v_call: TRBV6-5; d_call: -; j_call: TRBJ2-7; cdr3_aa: CASSYARSSYEQYF; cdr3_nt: TGTGCCAGCAGTTATGCCAGGTCCTCCTACGAGCAGTACTTC
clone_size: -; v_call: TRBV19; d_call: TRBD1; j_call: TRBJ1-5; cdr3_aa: CASSTGTGQPQHF; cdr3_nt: TGTGCCAGTAGCACAGGGACAGGGCAGCCCCAGCATTTT
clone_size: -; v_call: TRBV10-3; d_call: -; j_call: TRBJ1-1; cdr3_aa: CATAQLGRTEAFF; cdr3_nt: TGTGCCACCGCACAGCTCGGGAGGACTGAAGCTTTCTTT
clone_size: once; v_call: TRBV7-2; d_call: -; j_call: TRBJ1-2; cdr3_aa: CASNLMGLLGAYGYTF; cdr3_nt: TGTGCCAGCAACCTTATGGGACTCTTAGGGGCTTATGGCTACACCTTC
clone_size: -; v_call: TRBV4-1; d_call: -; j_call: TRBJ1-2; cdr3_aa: CASSQTGNYGYTF; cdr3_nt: TGCGCCAGCAGCCAAACAGGAAACTATGGCTACACCTTC
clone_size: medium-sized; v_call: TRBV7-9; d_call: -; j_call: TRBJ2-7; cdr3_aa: CASSFSDEQYF; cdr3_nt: TGTGCCAGCAGCTTTAGCGACGAGCAGTACTTC
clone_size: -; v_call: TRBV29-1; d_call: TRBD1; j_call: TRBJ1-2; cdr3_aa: CSVGRQGSHGYTF; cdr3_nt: TGCAGCGTTGGGCGACAGGGGTCTCATGGCTACACCTTC
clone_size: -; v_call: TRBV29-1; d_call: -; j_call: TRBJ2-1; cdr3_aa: CSVERRPASNEQFF; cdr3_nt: TGCAGCGTCGAGCGGCGGCCTGCCTCCAATGAGCAGTTCTTC
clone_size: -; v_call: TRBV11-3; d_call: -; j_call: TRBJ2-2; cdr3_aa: CASSPTTRAGELFF; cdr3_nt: TGTGCCAGCAGCCCAACGACAAGAGCCGGGGAGCTGTTTTTT
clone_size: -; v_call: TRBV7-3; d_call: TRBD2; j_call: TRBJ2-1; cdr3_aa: CASRLAGDRNNEQFF; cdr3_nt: TGTGCCAGCAGACTAGCGGGAGATAGAAACAATGAGCAGTTCTTC
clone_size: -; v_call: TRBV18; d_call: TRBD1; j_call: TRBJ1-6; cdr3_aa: CASSATGAGGNSPLHF; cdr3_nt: TGTGCCAGCTCAGCGACAGGAGCAGGGGGGAATTCACCCCTCCACTTT
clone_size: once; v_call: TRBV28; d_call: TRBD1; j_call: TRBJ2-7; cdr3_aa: CASTEGGQVRHEQYF; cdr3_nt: TGTGCCAGCACCGAGGGGGGACAGGTTAGGCACGAGCAGTACTTC
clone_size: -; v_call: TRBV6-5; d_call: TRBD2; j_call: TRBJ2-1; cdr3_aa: CASTPRGLAGDEQFF; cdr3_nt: TGTGCCAGCACCCCCCGAGGACTAGCGGGCGATGAGCAGTTCTTC
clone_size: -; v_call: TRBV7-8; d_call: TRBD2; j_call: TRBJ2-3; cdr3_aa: CASSRDAGTTEYF; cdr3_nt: TGTGCCAGCAGCCGTGACGCCGGGACTACTGAGTATTTT
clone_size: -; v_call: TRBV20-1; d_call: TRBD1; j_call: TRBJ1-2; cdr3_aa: CSAPTGPGYTF; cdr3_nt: TGCAGTGCTCCGACAGGGCCTGGCTACACCTTC
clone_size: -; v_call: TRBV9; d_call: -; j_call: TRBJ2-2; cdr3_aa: CASSADSSNTGELFF; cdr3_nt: TGTGCCAGCAGCGCCGACAGTTCGAACACCGGGGAGCTGTTTTTT
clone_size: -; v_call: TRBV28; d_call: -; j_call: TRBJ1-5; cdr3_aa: CASSPHRVPQPQHF; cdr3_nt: TGTGCCAGCAGTCCCCACAGGGTACCTCAGCCCCAGCATTTT
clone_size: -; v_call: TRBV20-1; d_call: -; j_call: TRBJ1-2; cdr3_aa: CSASGRWGNGYTF; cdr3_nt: TGCAGTGCTAGTGGCAGGTGGGGCAATGGCTACACCTTC
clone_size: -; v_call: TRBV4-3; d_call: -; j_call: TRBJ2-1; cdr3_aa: CASSQDLRKYYNEQFF; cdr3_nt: TGCGCCAGCAGCCAAGATTTGAGGAAATACTACAATGAGCAGTTCTTC
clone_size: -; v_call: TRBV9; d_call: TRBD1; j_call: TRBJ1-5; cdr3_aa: CASSGSDRDTILSNQPQHF; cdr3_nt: TGTGCCAGCAGCGGATCGGACAGGGACACTATTCTTAGCAATCAGCCCCAGCATTTT
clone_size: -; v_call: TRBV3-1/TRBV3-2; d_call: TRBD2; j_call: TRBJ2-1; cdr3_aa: CASSQGTSGRAYNEQFF; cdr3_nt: TGTGCCAGCAGCCAGGGGACTAGCGGGAGGGCCTACAATGAGCAGTTCTTC
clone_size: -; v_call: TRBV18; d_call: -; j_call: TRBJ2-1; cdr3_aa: CASSPPNGNEQFF; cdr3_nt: TGTGCCAGCTCACCACCGAACGGTAATGAGCAGTTCTTC
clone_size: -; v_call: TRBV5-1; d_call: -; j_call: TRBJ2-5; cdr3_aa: CASSLFAGQETQYF; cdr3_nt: TGCGCCAGCAGCTTGTTCGCGGGGCAAGAGACCCAGTACTTC
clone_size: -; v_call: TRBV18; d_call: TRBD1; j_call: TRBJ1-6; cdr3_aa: CASSQETGGSALHF; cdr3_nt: TGTGCCAGCTCCCAGGAGACAGGGGGCTCGGCCCTCCACTTT
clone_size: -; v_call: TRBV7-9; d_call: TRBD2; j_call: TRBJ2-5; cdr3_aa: CASSKGGTSGQETQYF; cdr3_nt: TGTGCCAGCAGCAAAGGGGGGACTAGCGGACAAGAGACCCAGTACTTC
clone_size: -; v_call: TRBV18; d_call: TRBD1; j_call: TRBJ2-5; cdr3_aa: CASSPDRVQETQYF; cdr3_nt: TGTGCCAGCTCACCAGACAGGGTTCAAGAGACCCAGTACTTC
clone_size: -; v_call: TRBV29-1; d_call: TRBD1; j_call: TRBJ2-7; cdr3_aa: CSVSRGREQYF; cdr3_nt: TGCAGCGTAAGCAGGGGGCGAGAGCAGTACTTC
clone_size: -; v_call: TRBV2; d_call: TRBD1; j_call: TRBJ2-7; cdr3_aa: CASSEALGTGSYEQYF; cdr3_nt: TGTGCCAGCAGTGAAGCCTTGGGGACAGGTTCCTACGAGCAGTACTTC
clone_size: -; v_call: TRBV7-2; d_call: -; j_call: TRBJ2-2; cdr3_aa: CASSFGGVNSNTGELFF; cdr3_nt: TGTGCCAGCAGCTTTGGAGGGGTCAATTCGAACACCGGGGAGCTGTTTTTT
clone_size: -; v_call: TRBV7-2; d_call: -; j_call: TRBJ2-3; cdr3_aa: CASSLSSTNTDTQYF; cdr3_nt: TGTGCCAGCAGCTTATCTTCGACTAACACAGATACGCAGTATTTT
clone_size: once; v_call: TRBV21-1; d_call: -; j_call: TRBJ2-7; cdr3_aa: CASSQTEPYEQYF; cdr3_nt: TGTGCCAGCAGCCAGACGGAGCCCTACGAGCAGTACTTC
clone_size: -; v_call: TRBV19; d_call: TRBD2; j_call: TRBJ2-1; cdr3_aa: CASSPRTSETYNEQFF; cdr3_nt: TGTGCCAGTAGTCCACGGACTAGCGAAACCTACAATGAGCAGTTCTTC
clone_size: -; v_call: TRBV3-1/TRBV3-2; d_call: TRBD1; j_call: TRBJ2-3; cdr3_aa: CASSFSQRQGDTDTQYF; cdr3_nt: TGTGCCAGCAGCTTCAGCCAACGACAGGGAGACACAGATACGCAGTATTTT
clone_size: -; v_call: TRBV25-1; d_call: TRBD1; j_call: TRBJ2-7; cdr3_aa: CASSGTGAREQYF; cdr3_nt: TGTGCCAGCAGTGGGACAGGAGCTAGGGAGCAGTACTTC
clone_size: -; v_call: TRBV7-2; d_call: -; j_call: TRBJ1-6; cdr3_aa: CASSLRQGSPLHF; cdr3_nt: TGTGCCAGCAGCTTGCGCCAGGGGTCACCCCTCCACTTT
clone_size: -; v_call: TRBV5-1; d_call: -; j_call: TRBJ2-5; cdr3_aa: CASSLAETQYF; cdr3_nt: TGCGCCAGCAGCTTGGCTGAGACCCAGTACTTC
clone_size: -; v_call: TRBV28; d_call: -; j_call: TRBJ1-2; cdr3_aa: CASRETANYGYTF; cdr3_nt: TGTGCCAGCAGAGAGACAGCTAACTATGGCTACACCTTC
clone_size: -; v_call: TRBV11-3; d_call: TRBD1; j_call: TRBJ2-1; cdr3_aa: CASSSGQGTRSSYNEQFF; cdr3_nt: TGTGCCAGCAGCTCGGGACAGGGGACGCGCTCCTCCTACAATGAGCAGTTCTTC
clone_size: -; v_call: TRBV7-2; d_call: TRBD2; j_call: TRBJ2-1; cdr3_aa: CASRQLGTRLYNEQFF; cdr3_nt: TGTGCCAGCAGACAACTGGGGACTAGACTTTACAATGAGCAGTTCTTC
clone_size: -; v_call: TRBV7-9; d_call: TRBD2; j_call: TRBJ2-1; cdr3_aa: CASSFGRGTSALDEQFF; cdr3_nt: TGTGCCAGCAGCTTTGGTCGTGGGACTAGCGCTCTAGATGAGCAGTTCTTC
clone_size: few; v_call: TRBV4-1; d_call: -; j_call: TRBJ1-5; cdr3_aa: CASSHFPGQKRQPQHF; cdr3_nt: TGCGCCAGCAGCCATTTTCCTGGCCAAAAGCGTCAGCCCCAGCATTTT
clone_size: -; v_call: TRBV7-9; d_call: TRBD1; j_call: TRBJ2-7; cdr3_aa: CASSLVGTVYEQYF; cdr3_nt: TGTGCCAGCAGCTTAGTTGGGACAGTCTACGAGCAGTACTTC
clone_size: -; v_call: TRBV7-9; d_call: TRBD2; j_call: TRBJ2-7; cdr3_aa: CASRPRLAFSYEQYF; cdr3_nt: TGTGCCAGCAGACCCCGACTAGCCTTCTCCTACGAGCAGTACTTC
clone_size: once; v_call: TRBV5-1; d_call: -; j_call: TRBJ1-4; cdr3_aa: CASSLDAGVPNEKLFF; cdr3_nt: TGCGCCAGCAGCTTGGACGCAGGGGTCCCTAATGAAAAACTGTTTTTT
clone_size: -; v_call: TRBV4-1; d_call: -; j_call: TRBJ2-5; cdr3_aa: CASSQVIPGVEETQYF; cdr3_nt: TGCGCCAGCAGCCAAGTAATTCCGGGGGTTGAAGAGACCCAGTACTTC
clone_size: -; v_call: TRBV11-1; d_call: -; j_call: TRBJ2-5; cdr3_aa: CASSFGVSFQETQYF; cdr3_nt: TGTGCCAGCAGCTTCGGAGTTAGTTTCCAAGAGACCCAGTACTTC
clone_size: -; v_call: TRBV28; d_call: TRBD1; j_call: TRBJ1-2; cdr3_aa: CASTHGQGLYGYTF; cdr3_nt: TGTGCCAGCACTCACGGACAGGGACTCTATGGCTACACCTTC
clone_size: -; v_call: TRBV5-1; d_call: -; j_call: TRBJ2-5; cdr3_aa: CASSLDRDRDLRETQYF; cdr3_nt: TGCGCCAGCAGCTTGGACCGCGACAGGGACTTACGGGAGACCCAGTACTTC
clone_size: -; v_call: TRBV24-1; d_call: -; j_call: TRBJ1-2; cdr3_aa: CATSDSPGADYTF; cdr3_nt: TGTGCCACCAGTGATTCCCCTGGGGCCGACTACACCTTC
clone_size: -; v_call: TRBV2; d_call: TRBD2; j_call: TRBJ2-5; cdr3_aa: CASSLGLAGGRQETQYF; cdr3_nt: TGTGCCAGCAGCCTTGGACTAGCGGGAGGCCGCCAAGAGACCCAGTACTTC
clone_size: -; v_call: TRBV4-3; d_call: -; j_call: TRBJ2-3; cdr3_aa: CASSQGLLGDTQYF; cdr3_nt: TGCGCCAGCAGCCAGGGACTCCTCGGGGATACGCAGTATTTT